This TCR beta chain was recovered during a study of CD8 T cells in ankylosing spondylitis. General observations from the study: Roughly eight highly homologous variants formed a TCR beta motif that appeared characteristic of ankylosing spondylitis blood.

A word on this clonotype: Its antigen is currently unknown.

Each CDR3 protein gets one entry after TCRdb re-called the 5' RACE reads with MiXCR. The profile shows 130,000 or so distinct CDR3 sequences, 15% to 20% of them singletons. With 0 bases removed from V and 7 bases from J, the gap between germline ends came to 13 bases. The germline gives CDR1 SGDLS, CDR2 YYNGEE. The CDR3 has 14 residues. This sequence originates from a male donor with ankylosing spondylitis. Material: blood, either unsorted or a sorted T cell fraction (not recorded which). This chain joins TRBV9 and TRBJ1-1; D is unclear. The CDR3 here is CASSVDMGLGEAFF. Written as DNA, the CDR3 is TGTGCCAGCAGCGTAGACATGGGCTTGGGTGAAGCTTTCTTT.